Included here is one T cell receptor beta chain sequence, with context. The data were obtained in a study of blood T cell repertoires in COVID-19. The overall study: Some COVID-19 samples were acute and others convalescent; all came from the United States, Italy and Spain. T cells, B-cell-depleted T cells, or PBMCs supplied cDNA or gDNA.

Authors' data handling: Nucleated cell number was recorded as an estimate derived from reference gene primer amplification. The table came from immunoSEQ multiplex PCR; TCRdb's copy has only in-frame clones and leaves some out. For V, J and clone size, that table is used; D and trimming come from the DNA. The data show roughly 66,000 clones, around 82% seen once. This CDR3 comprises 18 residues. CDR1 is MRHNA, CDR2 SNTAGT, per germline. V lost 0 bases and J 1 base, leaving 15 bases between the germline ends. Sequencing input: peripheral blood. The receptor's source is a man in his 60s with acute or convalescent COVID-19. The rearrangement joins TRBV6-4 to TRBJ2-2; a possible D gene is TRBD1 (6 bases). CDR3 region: CASSDSYTGYENTGELFF. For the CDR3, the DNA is TGTGCCAGCAGTGACTCCTATACAGGGTACGAGAACACCGGGGAGCTGTTTTTT.